This TCR beta chain is from a study of OX40 agonist ivuxolimab in advanced cancers. Looking at the study overall: Participants averaged about 60 years of age (range roughly 20 to 90) and were roughly 83% male.

V lost 6 bases and J 4 bases, leaving 13 bases between the germline ends. The CDR3 covers 13 residues. The germline V gene encodes CDR1 MDHEN and CDR2 SYDVKM. Some clones are missing from TCRdb's copy, which holds only in-frame ones; the method was immunoSEQ multiplex PCR. The sample lists approximately 40,000 clones, 83% occurring once. The chain has TRBV28 and TRBJ2-7; perhaps TRBD2 as D (6 bases). This TCR was sampled from an adult with an advanced solid tumor such as melanoma, head and neck, liver or kidney cancer. The sequenced sample was CD4+ or CD8+ T cells sorted from blood, obtained in a trial of the OX40 agonist ivuxolimab. For the CDR3, the DNA is TGTGCCAGCAGCGGACTGGAGGGTTACGAGCAGTACTTC. It is translated as CASSGLEGYEQYF.